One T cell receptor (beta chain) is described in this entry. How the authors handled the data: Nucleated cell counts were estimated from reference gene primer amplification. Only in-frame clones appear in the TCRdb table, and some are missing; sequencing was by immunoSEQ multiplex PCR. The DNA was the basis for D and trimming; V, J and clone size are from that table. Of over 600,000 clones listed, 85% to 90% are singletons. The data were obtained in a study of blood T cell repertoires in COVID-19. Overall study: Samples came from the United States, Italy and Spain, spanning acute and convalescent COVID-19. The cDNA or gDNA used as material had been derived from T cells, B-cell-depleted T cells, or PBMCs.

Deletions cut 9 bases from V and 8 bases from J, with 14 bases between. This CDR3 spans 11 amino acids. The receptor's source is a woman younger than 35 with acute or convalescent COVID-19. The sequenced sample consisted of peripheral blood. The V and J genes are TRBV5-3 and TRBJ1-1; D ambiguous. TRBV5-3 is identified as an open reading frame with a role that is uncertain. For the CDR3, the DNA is TGTGCCAAACCACCCCCCCGGGAAGCTTTCTTT. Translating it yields CAKPPPREAFF.